This TCR beta chain is drawn from a study of shared clonotypes between healthy human individuals. This clone was seen many times. Germline V gene data show CDR1 as SGHRS and CDR2 as YFSETQ. The V segment lost 4 bases and the J segment 0 bases; nucleotides outside the gene matches: 6. The CDR3 runs to 17 residues. Some clones are missing from TCRdb's copy, which holds only in-frame ones; the method was immunoSEQ multiplex PCR. The sample carries approximately 940,000 clones, approximately 80% recorded once. The specimen sequenced was memory CD4+ T cells sorted from blood. Subset in this sample: CD45RA-negative fraction. This receptor was obtained from a man aged 18-30 years in good health. This sequence joins TRBV5-1 and TRBJ2-6, with 8 nucleotides matching TRBD1. CDR3 residues: CASSDWTGHSGANVLTF. DNA of the CDR3: TGCGCCAGCAGCGACTGGACAGGGCACTCTGGGGCCAACGTCCTGACTTTC.